These 18 T cell receptor beta chains originate from one sample sequenced in a study of siplizumab effects on memory and regulatory T cells. Libraries were prepared by immunoSEQ multiplex PCR; TCRdb keeps only in-frame clonotypes and omits some of them. The sample includes 10,000 or so clones, more than 45% of them seen just once. What these receptors recognize is not known. Cells from the mixed lymphocyte reaction were cocultured for 6 days at 37°C. Material: CFSE-low (dividing) CD8+ T cells sorted from an allogeneic mixed lymphocyte reaction. The receptors were gathered from a human donor in good health; the cells came from an allogeneic mixed lymphocyte reaction. Some clones in this sample may be carry-over from other donors' samples.

This clone was seen more than once but under ten times. The rearrangement links TRBV4-1 to TRBJ2-1; TRBD2 matches 11 bases. Trimming cost V 4 bases and J 8 bases; bases outside gene matches: 13. This CDR3 has 17 residues. CDR1 and CDR2 (germline): MGHRA, YSYEKL. CDR3 nucleotides: TGCGCCAGCAGCCCCGTAACTAGCGGGAGTTGGCCCTATGAGCAGTTCTTC. This encodes CASSPVTSGSWPYEQFF.

The gene calls are TRBV11-1 and TRBJ2-3; possibly TRBD2 for D (5 bases). The CDR3 is made up of 15 amino acids. V dropped 5 bases and J dropped 4 bases, with 16 bases sitting between them. CDR1 is SGHAT, CDR2 FQDESV, per germline (reference sequence). The CDR3 DNA sequence: TGTGCCAGCAGCACACGTACTAGGTGGGCAGATACGCAGTATTTT. Translating gives CASSTRTRWADTQYF.

There are a few counts of this clone. The chain recombines TRBV7-8 with TRBJ2-2, with D possibly being TRBD2 (5 bases). This CDR3 spans 12 amino acids. Trimming cost V 11 bases and J 1 base, with 8 bases left between them. Looked up from germline, CDR1 is SGHVS and CDR2 is FQNEAQ. The CDR3 DNA reads TGTGCCTGCCGGGAGAACACCGGGGAGCTGTTTTTT. This encodes CACRENTGELFF.

This rearrangement joins TRBV19 to TRBJ1-1, with D unresolved. Per the germline V gene, CDR1 is LNHDA and CDR2 is SQIVND (reference sequence). There are 12 residues in the CDR3. Trimming took 5 bases from V and 0 from J, leaving 4 bases between them. The CDR3 sequence is CASSFMNTEAFF. In nucleotides, the CDR3 is TGTGCCAGTAGTTTCATGAACACTGAAGCTTTCTTT.

This chain joins TRBV4-1 and TRBJ2-1; D ambiguous. V shed 0 bases and J shed 6 bases, with 6 bases lying between them. The CDR3 is 13 amino acids. The germline CDR1 and CDR2 sequences are MGHRA and YSYEKL. CDR3 in amino acids: CASSQEMPNEQFF. DNA for the CDR3: TGCGCCAGCAGCCAAGAGATGCCCAATGAGCAGTTCTTC.

The J gene is TRBJ2-7, the V gene TRBV7-6; D is ambiguous. Trimming removed 3 bases from V and 5 bases from J, with 11 bases in between. Looked up from germline, CDR1 is SGHVS and CDR2 is FNYEAQ. The CDR3 has 13 residues. The CDR3: CASSFGPADEQYF. In nucleotides, the CDR3 is TGTGCCAGCAGCTTTGGGCCAGCTGACGAGCAGTACTTC.

Of note for this clone: A read error may explain this, as a much larger clone is one base away. This chain connects TRBV28 to TRBJ2-7, with TRBD2 matching over 11 bases. V lost 2 bases and J lost 3; bases outside the gene matches: 9. Germline V CDR1 and CDR2: MDHEN, SYDVKM. The CDR3 has 17 residues. The chain's CDR3 is CASSLMGLADGFYEQYF. In DNA, the CDR3 is TGTGCCAGCAGTTTAATGGGACTAGCGGACGGCTTCTACGAGCAGTACTTC.

The chain is built from TRBV7-9 and TRBJ2-2; the D is unclear. Per the germline V gene, CDR1 is SEHNR and CDR2 is FQNEAQ (reference sequence). The CDR3 loop spans 14 amino acids. V lost 3 bases and J 4 bases, leaving 9 bases between the germline ends. DNA for the CDR3: TGTGCCAGCAGCTTGGTATTCTTCACCGGGGAGCTGTTTTTT. The encoded protein is CASSLVFFTGELFF.

The chain combines TRBV25-1 with TRBJ2-7, with D possibly called TRBD1 or TRBD2 (5 bases each). The CDR3 runs to 13 residues. Germline-derived CDR1 and CDR2 are MGHDK and SYGVNS. Trimming pared 2 bases from V and 3 bases from J, leaving 8 bases between. Written as DNA, the CDR3 is TGTGCCAGCAGTGAAGGGGCGGGCTACGAGCAGTACTTC. The encoded protein is CASSEGAGYEQYF.

The J gene is TRBJ1-5, the V gene TRBV5-6; 10 nucleotides match TRBD1. The CDR3 is made up of 16 amino acids. Trimming at V came to 4 bases and at J to 2 bases, leaving 6 bases not matched to a gene. From germline, CDR1 is SGHDT and CDR2 YYEEEE. The CDR3 nucleotides read TGTGCCAGCAGCCTTGGGACAGGGGATGGCAATCAGCCCCAGCATTTT. Translated: CASSLGTGDGNQPQHF.

This clone was observed a handful of times. This chain connects TRBV5-1 to TRBJ2-7, with 14 bases identical to TRBD2. V trimming: 4 bases; J trimming: 4 bases; junction bases outside the gene matches: 7. CDR3 length equals 16 residues. CDR1 and CDR2 from the germline V gene are SGHRS and YFSETQ. The CDR3 loop is CASSPWTSGGRYEQYF. The CDR3, as DNA: TGCGCCAGCAGCCCCTGGACTAGCGGGGGGAGGTACGAGCAGTACTTC.

CDR3 sequence: CASSEHRGGTGELFF. The DNA of the CDR3 is TGTGCCAGCAGTGAACACAGGGGAGGCACCGGGGAGCTGTTTTTT. The rearrangement joins TRBV25-1 to TRBJ2-2; maybe TRBD1 (7 bases). This CDR3 has 15 residues. CDR1 and CDR2 from the germline V gene are MGHDK and SYGVNS. V gave up 2 bases and J gave up 4 bases, with 11 bases separating them.

The sample holds one count of this clone. The chain has TRBV4-1 and TRBJ2-5, with TRBD2 as a possible D gene (6 bases). There are 15 residues in the CDR3. V lost 3 bases and J lost 2, with 13 bases in between. Germline loops: CDR1 MGHRA, CDR2 YSYEKL. The chain's CDR3 is CASSHLAREQETQYF. In nucleotides, the CDR3 is TGCGCCAGCAGCCATCTAGCGAGGGAACAAGAGACCCAGTACTTC.

The chain uses TRBV7-2 and TRBJ2-7; D is unresolved. V lost 5 bases, J lost 5 bases, and 16 bases lay in between. Looked up from germline, CDR1 is SGHTA and CDR2 is FQGNSA. The CDR3 length is 14 residues. The CDR3 nucleotides read TGTGCCAGCAGCCCGGGCCGAATTTTGGACGAGCAGTACTTC. Its translation: CASSPGRILDEQYF.

V is TRBV5-5 and J is TRBJ2-3, with 9 positions matching TRBD1. V lost 10 bases to trimming and J lost 6 bases; unmatched junction nucleotides: 15. Germline V gives CDR1 SGHKS, CDR2 YYEKEE (reference sequence). The CDR3 totals 15 residues. The CDR3 bases are TGTGCCGGGGGACAGGGAAGCAGTAGTCCTGATACGCAGTATTTT. Protein product: CAGGQGSSSPDTQYF.

This clone occurred a few times. The chain recombines TRBV5-5 with TRBJ2-1; tentatively, D is TRBD2 (5 bases). This CDR3 is built from 15 residues. The V gene lost 0 bases and the J gene lost 3 bases, with 10 bases spanning the gap. Germline V CDR1 and CDR2: SGHKS, YYEKEE (reference sequence). CDR3: CASSLDQEDYNEQFF. The CDR3 region has the DNA TGTGCCAGCAGCTTGGATCAGGAGGACTACAATGAGCAGTTCTTC.

This clone was picked up one time. The V call is TRBV7-1, the J call TRBJ1-5; D unclear. TRBV7-1 is an open reading frame whose function is uncertain. Trimming stripped 4 bases from V and 6 bases from J, with 16 bases between. The CDR3 is made up of 15 amino acids. CDR3 coding DNA: TGTGCCAGCAGCTTAGTATCTGGGGAGGGTCAGCCCCAGCATTTT. This sequence encodes CASSLVSGEGQPQHF.

This clone has more than one count but fewer than ten. The chain employs TRBV10-3 and TRBJ2-4; TRBD2 agrees at 8 bases. This CDR3 region has 18 residues. J gave up 0 bases and V 1 base, and 8 bases lay outside the gene matches. Germline V CDR1 and CDR2: ENHRY, SYGVKD. This CDR3 reads CAISEYNSGMRAKNIQYF. CDR3 sequence (DNA): TGTGCCATCAGTGAGTACAATAGCGGGATGAGAGCCAAAAACATTCAGTACTTC.